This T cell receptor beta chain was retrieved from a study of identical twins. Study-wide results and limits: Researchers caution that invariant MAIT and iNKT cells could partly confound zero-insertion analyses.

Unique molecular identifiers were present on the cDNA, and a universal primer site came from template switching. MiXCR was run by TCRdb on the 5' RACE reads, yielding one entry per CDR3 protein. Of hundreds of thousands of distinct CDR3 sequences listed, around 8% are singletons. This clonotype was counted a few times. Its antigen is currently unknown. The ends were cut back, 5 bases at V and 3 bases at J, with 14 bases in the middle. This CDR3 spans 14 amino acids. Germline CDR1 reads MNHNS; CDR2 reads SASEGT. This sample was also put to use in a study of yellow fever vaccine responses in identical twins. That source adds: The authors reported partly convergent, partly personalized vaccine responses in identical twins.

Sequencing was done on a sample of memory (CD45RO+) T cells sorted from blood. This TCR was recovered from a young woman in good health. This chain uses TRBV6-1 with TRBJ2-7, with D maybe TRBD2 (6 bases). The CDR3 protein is CASSQRGTLYEQYF. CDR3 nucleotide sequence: TGTGCCAGCAGTCAACGCGGGACCCTCTACGAGCAGTACTTC.